This T cell receptor (beta chain) was observed in a study of beta chain features in type 1 diabetes. Study-level findings and limits: Within each of all four CD4+ subsets, Type 1 diabetes patients had TCRB CDR3s that were moderately but significantly shorter.

One heparinised blood draw averaging about 116 mL was given by each donor. Expressed TCRB transcripts were sequenced because the isolated RNA had all been reverse transcribed beforehand. Here immunoSEQ multiplex PCR was the method, and the copy in TCRdb shows in-frame clones only, minus some. The sample includes approximately 340,000 clones, approximately 16% of them seen just once. Germline V CDR1 and CDR2: SGHVS, FNYEAQ. The CDR3 totals 16 residues. V shed 5 bases and J 7 bases; nucleotides not matched to a gene: 11. For this clone: Antigen: not known.

This chain links TRBV7-6 with TRBJ2-1; 10 bases match TRBD2. What was sequenced was naive CD4+ T cells from blood. This TCR derives from a woman under 30 in good health. CDR3 sequence: CASSALSGRAGNEQFF. The CDR3 coding sequence is TGTGCCAGCAGCGCATTGAGCGGGAGGGCCGGGAATGAGCAGTTCTTC.